This TCR beta chain was recorded in a study of blood T cell repertoires in COVID-19. Whole-study context: The United States, Italy and Spain provided the acute and convalescent COVID-19 samples. Sources were T cells, B-cell-depleted T cells, or PBMCs; the material itself was cDNA or gDNA.

Original processing notes: Researchers report that nucleated cell counts were estimated from reference gene primer amplification. Clones were read by immunoSEQ multiplex PCR, and TCRdb kept only the in-frame ones, dropping some. V, J and clone size reflect that table, while D and trimming were determined from the DNA. The sample holds approximately 330,000 clones, approximately 86% seen once. Trimming took 4 bases from V and 7 from J; bases not matched to a gene: 4. Germline CDR1 and CDR2: LGHNA and YSLEER. The CDR3 consists of 15 residues. The material sequenced was PBMCs or T cells enriched from blood (not recorded which). The clonotype comes from a woman between 40 and 55 years old with acute COVID-19. The chain is built from TRBV4-3 and TRBJ1-6; 10 bases align to TRBD1. The CDR3 reads CASSRDRGENSPLHF. In DNA form, the CDR3 reads TGCGCCAGCAGCCGGGACAGGGGAGAGAATTCACCCCTCCACTTT.